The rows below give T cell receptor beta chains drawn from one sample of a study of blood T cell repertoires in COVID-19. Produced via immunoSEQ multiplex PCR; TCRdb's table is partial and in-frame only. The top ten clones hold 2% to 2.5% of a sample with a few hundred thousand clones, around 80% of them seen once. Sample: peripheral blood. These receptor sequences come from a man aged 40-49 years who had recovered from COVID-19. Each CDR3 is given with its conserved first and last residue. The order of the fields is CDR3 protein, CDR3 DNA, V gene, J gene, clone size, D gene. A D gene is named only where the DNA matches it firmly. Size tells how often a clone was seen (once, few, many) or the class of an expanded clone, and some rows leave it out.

CDR3: CASSLDRGTEAFF; DNA: TGTGCCAGCAGCTTAGATAGGGGGACTGAAGCTTTCTTT; V: TRBV7-2; J: TRBJ1-1; size: NA; D: NA
CDR3: CASSYSAGGPYEQYF; DNA: TGTGCCAGCAGTTACTCTGCGGGAGGGCCCTACGAGCAGTACTTC; V: TRBV6-2/TRBV6-3; J: TRBJ2-7; size: NA; D: TRBD2
CDR3: CASSSSGFANTGELFF; DNA: TGTGCCAGCAGTTCCTCCGGGTTCGCGAACACCGGGGAGCTGTTTTTT; V: TRBV6-2/TRBV6-3; J: TRBJ2-2; size: NA; D: NA
CDR3: CAWLTGLGTENGYTF; DNA: TGTGCCTGGTTAACTGGGTTAGGGACAGAGAATGGCTACACCTTC; V: TRBV30; J: TRBJ1-2; size: NA; D: TRBD1
CDR3: CASSYGQGATQPQHF; DNA: TGTGCCAGCAGTTACGGGCAGGGGGCTACACAGCCCCAGCATTTT; V: TRBV6-5; J: TRBJ1-5; size: NA; D: TRBD1
CDR3: CASSLDRPNTGELFF; DNA: TGTGCCAGCAGCTTGGACAGGCCGAACACCGGGGAGCTGTTTTTT; V: TRBV5-4; J: TRBJ2-2; size: NA; D: NA
CDR3: CASSKDGEGGRYGYTF; DNA: TGTGCCAGCAGCAAAGATGGCGAAGGGGGCCGCTATGGCTACACCTTC; V: TRBV21-1; J: TRBJ1-2; size: NA; D: NA
CDR3: CASSEGAPNEQFF; DNA: TGTGCCAGCAGTGAAGGGGCCCCCAATGAGCAGTTCTTC; V: TRBV2; J: TRBJ2-1; size: NA; D: NA
CDR3: CASSGGVNSGNTIYF; DNA: TGTGCCAGCAGCGGGGGAGTTAACTCTGGAAACACCATATATTTT; V: TRBV9; J: TRBJ1-3; size: NA; D: NA
CDR3: CASSPPDRGDTEAFF; DNA: TGTGCCAGCTCACCACCCGACAGAGGCGACACTGAAGCTTTCTTT; V: TRBV18; J: TRBJ1-1; size: few; D: NA
CDR3: CSVYTDTGELFF; DNA: TGCAGCGTTTATACTGACACCGGGGAGCTGTTTTTT; V: TRBV29-1; J: TRBJ2-2; size: NA; D: NA
CDR3: CASRRTSGTWEQYF; DNA: TGTGCCAGCAGGCGGACTAGCGGGACTTGGGAGCAGTACTTC; V: TRBV2; J: TRBJ2-7; size: NA; D: TRBD2
CDR3: CASSENQGYNEQFF; DNA: TGTGCCAGCAGTGAGAATCAGGGATACAATGAGCAGTTCTTC; V: TRBV6-1; J: TRBJ2-1; size: NA; D: NA